This passage covers 29 T cell receptor beta chains from one sample sequenced in a study of cytomegalovirus exposure and HLA in healthy donors. Use of 60 Vbeta and 13 Jbeta primers characterized the PCR. Clones were read by immunoSEQ multiplex PCR, and TCRdb kept only the in-frame ones, dropping some. Of approximately 89,000 clones listed, about 75% are singletons. The specimen sequenced was PBMCs. Every receptor here comes from a man in his thirties or forties in good health and CMV-seropositive.

This clone was detected only a few times. The chain recombines TRBV2 with TRBJ1-6; D gene ambiguous. Looked up from germline, CDR1 is SNHLY and CDR2 is FYNNEI. There are 14 residues in the CDR3. V dropped 0 bases and J dropped 11 bases, with 11 bases sitting between them. CDR3: CASSEARTVAPLHF. CDR3 in DNA: TGTGCCAGCAGTGAAGCCCGGACTGTGGCACCCCTCCACTTT.

The chain joins TRBV5-1 to TRBJ1-2, with D perhaps matching TRBD1 (5 bases). CDR1 and CDR2 (germline): SGHRS, YFSETQ. CDR3 length equals 14 residues. Deletions cut 0 bases from V and 3 bases from J, with 9 bases between. In DNA form, the CDR3 reads TGCGCCAGCAGCTTGGCCCGGGGGGACTATGGCTACACCTTC. It yields the protein CASSLARGDYGYTF.

The V call is TRBV9, the J call TRBJ2-7; 8 bases line up with TRBD2. The length of the CDR3 is 14 residues. Germline lookup yields CDR1 SGDLS and CDR2 YYNGEE. J was trimmed by 2 bases and V by 2 bases; bases with no gene match: 3. CDR3 nucleotide sequence: TGTGCCAGCAGCGTTTCGGGAGGGCCCTACGAGCAGTACTTC. Protein product: CASSVSGGPYEQYF.

The chain has TRBV27 and TRBJ2-7; D perhaps matches TRBD1 (5 bases). Germline V gene sequence: CDR1 MNHEY, CDR2 SMNVEV (reference sequence). The ends were cut back, 6 bases at V and 0 bases at J, with 12 bases in the middle. The length of the CDR3 is 14 residues. Written as DNA, the CDR3 is TGTGCCAGCAGGCGACAGAGTATCTCCTACGAGCAGTACTTC. This codes for CASRRQSISYEQYF.

The chain couples TRBV18 to TRBJ2-7; D remains unclear. The V end was cut by 0 bases, the J end by 4 bases, with 10 bases between. The CDR3 is 14 amino acids. In germline, CDR1 is KGHSH, CDR2 LQKENI. The CDR3 nucleotides read TGTGCCAGCTCACCACCGGATAAACAGTACGAGCAGTACTTC. This sequence encodes CASSPPDKQYEQYF.

The table lists this clone with a few counts. The chain is built from TRBV5-6 and TRBJ2-7, with D tentatively TRBD2 (6 bases). Trimming shortened V by 3 bases and J by 7 bases, and 14 bases separated the two germline ends. The CDR3 runs to 13 residues. CDR1 SGHDT and CDR2 YYEEEE come from the germline V gene. CDR3 DNA sequence: TGTGCCAGCAGCTCTAACTGGGCGGGAGAGCAGTACTTC. The encoded protein is CASSSNWAGEQYF.

The chain carries TRBV5-1 and TRBJ2-7; D is ambiguous. V was clipped by 0 bases and J by 2 bases, with 15 bases between them. This CDR3 has 16 residues. CDR1 SGHRS and CDR2 YFSETQ come from the germline V gene. For the CDR3, the DNA is TGCGCCAGCAGCTTGGCCGACACTCTCCCTCCCTACGAGCAGTACTTC. It codes for CASSLADTLPPYEQYF.

This sequence joins TRBV4-1 and TRBJ1-3; D not certain. The CDR3 has 16 amino acids. V was pared by 3 bases and J by 0 bases, with 12 bases between. The germline gives CDR1 MGHRA, CDR2 YSYEKL. CDR3 residues: CASSHPGLTSGNTIYF. The CDR3 nucleotides read TGCGCCAGCAGCCATCCCGGACTGACCTCTGGAAACACCATATATTTT.

CDR3 loop: CASSLADSAATPLHF. CDR3 DNA sequence: TGTGCCAGCAGCTTAGCGGACAGTGCCGCGACACCCCTCCACTTT. The J gene is TRBJ1-6, the V gene TRBV7-8; a possible D gene is TRBD1 (6 bases). From germline, CDR1 is SGHVS and CDR2 FQNEAQ. CDR3 length equals 15 residues. The V end lost 0 bases, the J end lost 11 bases, and 14 bases lay between the germline ends.

The chain links TRBV5-4 to TRBJ2-2; TRBD1 might be the D (5 bases). The V gene lost 4 bases and the J gene lost 4 bases, with 14 bases spanning the gap. The CDR3 has 15 amino acids. CDR1 is SGHNT, CDR2 YYREEE, per germline (reference sequence). CDR3 protein: CASSRQDTLTGELFF. CDR3 nucleotides: TGTGCCAGCAGCCGCCAGGACACCCTCACCGGGGAGCTGTTTTTT.

J is TRBJ1-2 and V is TRBV6-1, with 8 nucleotides matching TRBD1. Looked up from germline, CDR1 is MNHNS and CDR2 is SASEGT. The ends lost 5 bases at V and 8 bases at J; junction bases unmatched: 13. The CDR3 totals 15 residues. This chain's CDR3 is CASSFLGQDLGGYTF. The CDR3 nucleotides read TGTGCCAGCAGTTTTTTGGGACAGGACCTCGGGGGCTACACCTTC.

The chain carries TRBV11-2 and TRBJ2-1; 10 nucleotides line up with TRBD1. Germline-derived CDR1 and CDR2 are SGHAT and FQNNGV. With V trimmed by 3 bases and J by 7 bases, 6 bases remained unmatched. The CDR3 is made up of 15 amino acids. The CDR3 region has the DNA TGTGCCAGCAGCTTCAGACAGGGGGCTAGGAATGAGCAGTTCTTC. Amino acids: CASSFRQGARNEQFF. The full variable domain, its missing parts supplied by reference TRBV11-2 and TRBJ2-1, is EAGVAQSPRYKIIEKRQSVAFWCNPISGHATLYWYQQILGQGPKLLIQFQNNGVVDDSQLPKDRFSAERLKGVDSTLKIQPAKLEDSAVYLCASSFRQGARNEQFFGPGTRLTVL.

The rearrangement links TRBV30 to TRBJ2-5; D is perhaps TRBD1 (5 bases). The V end lost 5 bases, the J end lost 7 bases, and 14 bases lay between the germline ends. This CDR3 spans 12 amino acids. Germline values: CDR1 GTSNPN, CDR2 SVGIG (reference sequence). The CDR3, as DNA: TGTGCCTGGGGCTCAGGGTCGGGGACCCAGTACTTC. This sequence encodes CAWGSGSGTQYF.

This clone was detected once. The J gene is TRBJ2-5, the V gene TRBV19; TRBD1 matches 7 bases. This CDR3 comprises 13 residues. Germline V gives CDR1 LNHDA, CDR2 SQIVND (reference sequence). V shed 9 bases and J 1 base; nucleotides not matched to a gene: 5. The CDR3 coding sequence is TGTGCCAGCCGACAGGGATCCCAAGAGACCCAGTACTTC. Amino acids: CASRQGSQETQYF. Looking up the rest from reference TRBV19 and TRBJ2-5 gives the full variable domain: DGGITQSPKYLFRKEGQNVTLSCEQNLNHDAMYWYRQDPGQGLRLIYYSQIVNDFQKGDIAEGYSVSREKKESFPLTVTSAQKNPTAFYLCASRQGSQETQYFGPGTRLLVL.

The genes are TRBV10-3 and TRBJ2-5, with D perhaps matching TRBD1 (5 bases). With the DNA end fitting TRBJ2-7 better, the J assignment may be wrong. The CDR3 extends over 13 amino acids. Germline V gives CDR1 ENHRY, CDR2 SYGVKD. In DNA form, the CDR3 reads TGTGCCATCAGTGAACGGACACCCTACGAGCAGTACTTC. Protein: CAISERTPYEQYF.

The J gene is TRBJ2-2, the V gene TRBV4-3; 11 bases line up with TRBD2. The germline V gene encodes CDR1 LGHNA and CDR2 YSLEER. V shed 6 bases and J 8 bases; nucleotides not matched to a gene: 11. The length of the CDR3 is 16 residues. CDR3 sequence reads: CASREGLAGSKGELFF. The CDR3 DNA reads TGCGCCAGCAGGGAAGGACTAGCGGGTTCCAAAGGGGAGCTGTTTTTT.

The chain joins TRBV2 to TRBJ1-4, with D perhaps TRBD1 (6 bases). The length of the CDR3 is 15 residues. Trimming took 6 bases from V and 3 from J, leaving 14 bases between them. Germline V CDR1 and CDR2: SNHLY, FYNNEI. CDR3 sequence: CASRARDTPNEKLFF. The DNA for the CDR3 is TGTGCCAGCAGGGCTAGGGACACCCCTAATGAAAAACTGTTTTTT.

V and J are TRBV11-2 and TRBJ1-1, with D perhaps TRBD1 (6 bases). Germline V lookup: CDR1 SGHAT, CDR2 FQNNGV. The CDR3 has 17 residues. V lost 5 bases to trimming and J lost 0 bases, with 19 bases between them. This CDR3 is CASSQTLRQGLNTEAFF. CDR3 DNA sequence: TGTGCCAGCAGCCAAACCCTTCGGCAGGGGCTGAACACTGAAGCTTTCTTT.

This rearrangement joins TRBV10-3 to TRBJ2-7; D gene uncertain. Germline V gene data show CDR1 as ENHRY and CDR2 as SYGVKD. V was trimmed by 6 bases and J by 1 base, leaving 10 bases between them. This CDR3 has 13 amino acids. The CDR3 region has the DNA TGTGCCATCAGGGTCGCCAGTTCCTACGAGCAGTACTTC. Translation gives CAIRVASSYEQYF.

Regarding this clone: The CDR3 end shows no conserved phenylalanine or tryptophan, and so a read error is likely. The gene calls are TRBV5-6 and TRBJ1-2; D perhaps matches TRBD1 (5 bases). CDR3 size: 16 residues. In germline, CDR1 is SGHDT, CDR2 YYEEEE. The V and J ends lost 3 bases and 3 bases respectively, with 18 bases between them. CDR3 sequence reads: CASSSLFDWGHYGYTL. CDR3 bases: TGTGCCAGCAGCTCCCTTTTTGATTGGGGCCACTATGGCTACACCCTC.

This clone was seen just once. The rearrangement joins TRBV2 to TRBJ1-2; a weak D match, TRBD1 (5 bases). Looked up from germline, CDR1 is SNHLY and CDR2 is FYNNEI. The CDR3 is 13 residues long. V was clipped by 3 bases and J by 8 bases, with 13 bases between them. In DNA form, the CDR3 reads TGTGCCAGCAGTGAGGGTGGGACTGGGGGCTACACCTTC. Amino acid sequence: CASSEGGTGGYTF.

The rearrangement uses TRBV7-9 and TRBJ2-7, with D uncertain. The V gene's germline CDR1 is SEHNR and CDR2 FQNEAQ (reference sequence). Trimming left V 5 bases short and J 4 bases short, with 9 bases between. The CDR3 sequence is 12 residues long. The CDR3 loop is CASSSAMYEQYF. As DNA, the CDR3 is TGTGCCAGCAGCAGCGCAATGTACGAGCAGTACTTC.

The V gene is TRBV6-6, the J gene TRBJ1-2; 8 nucleotides agree with TRBD1. The CDR3 is made up of 12 amino acids. Losses at the gene ends were 11 bases for V and 2 bases for J; bases not matched to a gene: 4. Germline CDR1 is MNHNY and CDR2 is SVGAGI (reference sequence). In nucleotides, the CDR3 is TGTGCCGGAGGACAGGGAAACTATGGCTACACCTTC. It encodes CAGGQGNYGYTF.

The chain joins TRBV7-8 to TRBJ2-1, with D perhaps TRBD2 (6 bases). The germline V gene has CDR1 SGHVS and CDR2 FQNEAQ. The ends were cut back, 3 bases at V and 3 bases at J, with 12 bases in the middle. The CDR3 sequence is 15 residues long. CDR3 protein: CASSFAGTDYNEQFF. CDR3 coding DNA: TGTGCCAGCAGCTTCGCGGGGACGGACTACAATGAGCAGTTCTTC.

V usage is TRBV2 and J usage is TRBJ2-2; no firm D call. Trimming took off 7 bases at V and 1 base at J, with 7 bases between the two ends. The germline V gene has CDR1 SNHLY and CDR2 FYNNEI. This CDR3 contains 13 residues. The CDR3: CASTWLNTGELFF. CDR3 DNA: TGTGCCAGCACTTGGCTGAACACCGGGGAGCTGTTTTTT.

This chain uses TRBV7-8 with TRBJ1-1; D unresolved. Trimming took 0 bases from V and 1 from J, leaving 3 bases between them. This CDR3 contains 13 residues. Germline V gene sequence: CDR1 SGHVS, CDR2 FQNEAQ. CDR3 nucleotide sequence: TGTGCCAGCAGCTTAGCTCAGAACACTGAAGCTTTCTTT. It is translated as CASSLAQNTEAFF. Using reference TRBV7-8 and TRBJ1-1 for the parts outside the CDR3, the full variable domain is GAGVSQSPRYKVAKRGQDVALRCDPISGHVSLFWYQQALGQGPEFLTYFQNEAQLDKSGLPSDRFFAERPEGSVSTLKIQRTQQEDSAVYLCASSLAQNTEAFFGQGTRLTVV.

The gene calls are TRBV25-1 and TRBJ1-6, with TRBD1 identical over 9 bases. CDR1 and CDR2 from the germline V gene are MGHDK and SYGVNS. V was pared by 8 bases and J by 9 bases, with 5 bases of the junction left unmatched. The CDR3 length is 13 residues. CDR3 coding DNA: TGTGCCAGCGGGGACAGGGAGGCTTCACCCCTCCACTTT. Protein sequence: CASGDREASPLHF. The full variable domain, rest sourced from reference TRBV25-1 and TRBJ1-6, is EADIYQTPRYLVIGTGKKITLECSQTMGHDKMYWYQQDPGMELHLIHYSYGVNSTEKGDLSSESTVSRIRTEHFPLTLESARPSHTSQYLCASGDREASPLHFGNGTRLTVT.

V and J are TRBV27 and TRBJ1-1, with TRBD1 matching over 9 bases. The CDR3 runs to 15 residues. Germline V gene data show CDR1 as MNHEY and CDR2 as SMNVEV (reference sequence). V lost 5 bases to trimming and J lost 0 bases; unmatched junction nucleotides: 4. CDR3 sequence: CASSQTGGLNTEAFF. CDR3 coding DNA: TGTGCCAGCAGTCAGACAGGGGGTTTGAACACTGAAGCTTTCTTT.

The rearrangement links TRBV19 to TRBJ2-7; 7 bases match TRBD1. The CDR3 spans 14 residues. Germline lookup yields CDR1 LNHDA and CDR2 SQIVND (reference sequence). V lost 6 bases, J lost 0 bases, and 5 bases stayed unmatched. CDR3 DNA sequence: TGTGCCAGTAGCCAGGGACAGAGCTCCTACGAGCAGTACTTC. This encodes CASSQGQSSYEQYF.